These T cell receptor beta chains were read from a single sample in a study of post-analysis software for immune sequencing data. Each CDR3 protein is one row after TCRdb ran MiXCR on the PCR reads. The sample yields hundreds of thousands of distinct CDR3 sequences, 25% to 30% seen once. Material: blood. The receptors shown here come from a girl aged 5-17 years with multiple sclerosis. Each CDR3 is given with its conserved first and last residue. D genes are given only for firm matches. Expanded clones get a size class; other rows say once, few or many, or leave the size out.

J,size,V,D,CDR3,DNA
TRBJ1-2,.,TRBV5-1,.,CASSDKTGSNYGYTF,TGCGCCAGCAGCGACAAGACAGGCTCTAACTATGGCTACACCTTC
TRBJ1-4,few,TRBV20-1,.,CSVLPPLATNEKLFF,TGCAGTGTCCTGCCCCCACTAGCGACTAATGAAAAACTGTTTTTT
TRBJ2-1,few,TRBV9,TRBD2,CASSQAGAQAGNEQFF,TGTGCCAGCAGCCAAGCCGGGGCCCAAGCGGGGAATGAGCAGTTCTTC
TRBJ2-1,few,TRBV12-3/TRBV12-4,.,CASSLERVSYNEQFF,TGTGCCAGCAGTTTAGAGCGGGTTTCCTACAATGAGCAGTTCTTC
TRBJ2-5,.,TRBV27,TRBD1,CASSDREETQYF,TGTGCCAGCTCCGACAGGGAAGAGACCCAGTACTTC
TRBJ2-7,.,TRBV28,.,CASSLARTPGEQYF,TGTGCCAGCAGTTTAGCCCGGACCCCGGGGGAGCAGTACTTC
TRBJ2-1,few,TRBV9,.,CASSARAERLVNEQFF,TGTGCCAGCAGCGCCCGGGCAGAGAGACTGGTCAATGAGCAGTTCTTC
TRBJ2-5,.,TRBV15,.,CATSRGPGQETQYF,TGTGCCACCAGCAGAGGTCCAGGACAAGAGACCCAGTACTTC
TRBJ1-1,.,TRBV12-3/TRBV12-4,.,CASSSATQVNTEAFF,TGTGCCAGCAGTTCGGCGACACAGGTGAACACTGAAGCTTTCTTT
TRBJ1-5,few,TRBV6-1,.,CASSEGRGLSQPQHF,TGTGCCAGCAGTGAAGGTAGGGGATTGTCTCAGCCCCAGCATTTT
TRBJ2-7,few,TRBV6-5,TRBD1,CASSYTQGDHEQYF,TGTGCCAGCAGTTACACACAGGGGGACCACGAGCAGTACTTC
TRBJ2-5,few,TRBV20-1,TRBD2,CSARDLAREPQETQYF,TGCAGTGCTAGAGATTTGGCGCGGGAGCCCCAAGAGACCCAGTACTTC
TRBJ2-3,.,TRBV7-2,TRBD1,CASSTEGRGWDTQYF,TGTGCCAGCAGCACCGAGGGCAGGGGGTGGGATACGCAGTATTTT
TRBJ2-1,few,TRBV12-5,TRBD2,CASGLGLAGDEQFF,TGTGCTAGTGGGTTAGGACTAGCGGGAGACGAGCAGTTCTTC
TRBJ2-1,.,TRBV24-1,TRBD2,CATSPVAGLNNEQFF,TGTGCCACCAGCCCTGTAGCGGGCCTCAACAATGAGCAGTTCTTC
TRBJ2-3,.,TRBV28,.,CASRRGFGSDTQYF,TGTGCCAGCAGAAGAGGGTTCGGTTCCGATACGCAGTATTTT
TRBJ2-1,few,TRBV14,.,CASSHPDPNEDEQFF,TGTGCCAGCAGCCATCCGGACCCTAACGAGGATGAGCAGTTCTTC
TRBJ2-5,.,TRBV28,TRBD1,CASSLLGQSGETQYF,TGTGCCAGCAGTTTACTGGGACAGTCAGGAGAGACCCAGTACTTC
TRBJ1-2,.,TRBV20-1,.,CSALPRAGYGYTF,TGCAGTGCTTTACCCCGCGCGGGCTATGGCTACACCTTC
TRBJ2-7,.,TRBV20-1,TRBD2,CSASTLAGKFYEQYF,TGCAGTGCTAGTACGCTAGCGGGAAAGTTCTACGAGCAGTACTTC
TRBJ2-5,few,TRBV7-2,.,CARASRGQETQYF,TGTGCCAGGGCCTCTCGCGGTCAAGAGACCCAGTACTTC
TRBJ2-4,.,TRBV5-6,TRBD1,CASSVWDSLAKNIQYF,TGTGCCAGCAGCGTATGGGACAGCTTAGCCAAAAACATTCAGTACTTC
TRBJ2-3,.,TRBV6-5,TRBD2,CASSYSGSGSSTDTQYF,TGTGCCAGCAGTTACTCGGGTAGCGGGTCTAGCACAGATACGCAGTATTTT
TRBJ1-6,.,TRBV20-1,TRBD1,CSANGQGFNSPLHF,TGCAGTGCTAACGGACAGGGATTTAATTCACCCCTCCACTTT
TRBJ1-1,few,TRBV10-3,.,CAIKRQMNTEAFF,TGTGCCATCAAGCGGCAGATGAACACTGAAGCTTTCTTT
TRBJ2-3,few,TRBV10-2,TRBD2,CASSGTSGGAGSVTDTQYF,TGCGCCAGCAGTGGAACTAGCGGGGGTGCGGGGTCGGTCACAGATACGCAGTATTTT
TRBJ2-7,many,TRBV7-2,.,CASSLDSSRPYEQYF,TGTGCCAGCAGCTTAGACTCATCTCGACCCTACGAGCAGTACTTC
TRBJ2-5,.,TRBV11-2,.,CASSRGTTFVGEQYF,TGTGCCAGCAGCCGGGGGACCACTTTCGTGGGTGAGCAGTACTTC
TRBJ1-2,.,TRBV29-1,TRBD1,CSAGLLVTGGDGYTF,TGCAGCGCTGGCCTCTTGGTGACAGGGGGTGATGGCTACACCTTC
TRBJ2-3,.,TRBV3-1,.,CASSLILGGDTQYF,TGTGCCAGCAGCCTTATCCTGGGGGGAGATACGCAGTATTTT
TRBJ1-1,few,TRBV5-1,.,CASSRRDPQGAGGAFF,TGCGCCAGCAGCCGCCGGGACCCCCAAGGTGCGGGCGGAGCTTTCTTT
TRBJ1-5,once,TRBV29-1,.,CSVWELDQPQHF,TGCAGCGTCTGGGAGCTAGATCAGCCCCAGCATTTT
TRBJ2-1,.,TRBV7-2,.,CASSSQGGQFF,TGTGCCAGCAGCTCGCAGGGTGGGCAGTTCTTC
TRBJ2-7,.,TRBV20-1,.,CSAPRLYEQYF,TGCAGTGCTCCCAGACTCTACGAGCAGTACTTC
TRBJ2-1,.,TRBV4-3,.,CASSRGAGDNEQFF,TGCGCCAGCAGCAGGGGGGCAGGGGACAATGAGCAGTTCTTC
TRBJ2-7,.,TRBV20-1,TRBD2,CSAEKFGTSGHYEQYF,TGCAGTGCGGAAAAGTTCGGGACTAGCGGCCACTACGAGCAGTACTTC
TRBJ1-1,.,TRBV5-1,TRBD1,CASSGGQGNTEAFF,TGCGCCAGCAGCGGGGGACAGGGTAACACTGAAGCTTTCTTT
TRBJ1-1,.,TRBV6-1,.,CASIPTAGRTEAFF,TGTGCCAGCATACCGACGGCCGGACGCACTGAAGCTTTCTTT
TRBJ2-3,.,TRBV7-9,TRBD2,CASSLGTSGPPVDTQYF,TGTGCCAGCAGCCTCGGGACTAGCGGTCCCCCGGTGGATACGCAGTATTTT